This TCR beta chain was obtained from a study of T cells in tumors after PD-1 blockade. Study details: Prior checkpoint blockade, systemic immunosuppressant use, or anti-cancer therapy within 4 weeks excluded patients. Each patient got pembrolizumab 200 mg every 3 weeks or cemiplimab 350 mg every 2 weeks. Daily vismodegib 150 mg continued in a subset of anti-PD-1-treated patients. Mean per blood sample: some 120,000 templates (roughly 22,000-270,000), about 40,000 unique clonotypes.

This CDR3 is 14 amino acids long. V was trimmed by 4 bases and J by 2 bases, leaving 12 bases between them. Germline values: CDR1 SEHNR, CDR2 FQNEAQ (reference sequence). Profiled with immunoSEQ multiplex PCR; TCRdb holds only in-frame clones, not every one. Of 60,000 to 65,000 clones detected, less than 85% appear once; the ten largest clones hold about 4.8%. The source of this sequence is a human donor with basal cell carcinoma. The J gene is TRBJ2-7, the V gene TRBV7-9; D unresolved. The sequencing used PBMCs, collected after anti-PD-1 treatment. The CDR3 nucleotides are TGTGCCAGCAGCTCGGCGACGCTCGCCTACGAGCAGTACTTC. The encoded protein is CASSSATLAYEQYF.